Detailed here is one T cell receptor beta chain. The sample comes from a study of blood T cell repertoires in COVID-19. There are 16 residues in the CDR3. With V trimmed by 5 bases and J by 7 bases, 10 bases remained unmatched. Germline CDR1 reads MDHEN; CDR2 reads SYDVKM. Repertoires were generated with immunoSEQ multiplex PCR, while TCRdb's copy carries only in-frame clones and drops some. The sample records about 140,000 clones, 81% being singletons. The receptor comes from a human donor in a cohort sampled during active COVID-19. V usage is TRBV28 and J usage is TRBJ1-6, with 8 bases matching TRBD1. The sequenced sample was peripheral blood. The CDR3 nucleotides read TGTGCCAGCAGTCGGGGGACAGGTCATCGGAATTCACCCCTCCACTTT. It encodes CASSRGTGHRNSPLHF.